The 24 T cell receptor beta chains below were found in one sample sequenced in a study of metastatic and nonmetastatic thyroid tumors. Through MiXCR, TCRdb re-clonotyped the PCR reads. Of around 64,000 clones listed, under 5% are singletons. The entire patient cohort was treatment-naive prior to thyroid surgery. Sample: blood. These receptors all come from a female donor with papillary thyroid cancer or a benign thyroid nodule (not recorded which). Some clones in this sample may be carry-over from other donors' samples.

This clone was seen at least ten times. The chain joins TRBV30 to TRBJ1-2, with D unresolved. This CDR3 has 12 residues. Germline values: CDR1 GTSNPN, CDR2 SVGIG (reference sequence). V was trimmed by 4 bases and J by 4 bases, leaving 10 bases between them. In DNA form, the CDR3 reads TGTGCCTGGACCTTGGAGAGCTATGGCTACACCTTC. Translation: CAWTLESYGYTF.

This clone has just a few counts. The chain joins TRBV27 to TRBJ2-7; the match to TRBD1 covers 9 bases. There are 15 residues in the CDR3. From germline, CDR1 is MNHEY and CDR2 SMNVEV (reference sequence). V was clipped by 5 bases and J by 0 bases; unmatched bases: 5. CDR3 coding DNA: TGTGCCAGCAGTCCCGTGACAGGGGGCTCCTACGAGCAGTACTTC. Its protein is CASSPVTGGSYEQYF.

V is TRBV5-6 and J is TRBJ2-6, with TRBD2 as a possible D gene (5 bases). With 0 bases removed from V and 2 bases from J, the gap between germline ends came to 15 bases. Germline-derived CDR1 and CDR2 are SGHDT and YYEEEE. The CDR3 contains 18 residues. The DNA of the CDR3 is TGTGCCAGCAGCTTGGGGGAGCTATACTCCCCTGGGGCCAACGTCCTGACTTTC. This sequence encodes CASSLGELYSPGANVLTF.

This rearrangement joins TRBV19 to TRBJ2-1, with 7 bases lining up with TRBD1. V gave up 3 bases and J gave up 1 base; unmatched junction bases: 9. Germline V CDR1 and CDR2: LNHDA, SQIVND (reference sequence). The CDR3 is 17 amino acids. The CDR3 here is CASSITVTGSSYNEQFF. The CDR3 DNA reads as TGTGCCAGTAGTATTACTGTGACAGGGAGTTCCTACAATGAGCAGTTCTTC.

There are many counts of this clone. The genes are TRBV20-1 and TRBJ1-2; D call uncertain. With 0 bases removed from V and 4 bases from J, the gap between germline ends came to 9 bases. Germline V gene sequence: CDR1 DFQATT, CDR2 SNEGSKA (reference sequence). The CDR3 has 13 residues. The CDR3 DNA is TGCAGTGCTAGAGACGCGGCTAGCTATGGCTACACCTTC. Residues: CSARDAASYGYTF.

The sample holds many counts of this clone. The chain carries TRBV30 and TRBJ1-4, with D unclear. The CDR3 length is 12 residues. Germline V gives CDR1 GTSNPN, CDR2 SVGIG (reference sequence). Trimming removed 3 bases from V and 15 bases from J, with 17 bases in between. In DNA form, the CDR3 reads TGTGCCTGGAGATTCGGACCCCACGGGGTGTTTTTT. It yields the protein CAWRFGPHGVFF.

This clone was picked up a small number of times. The rearrangement joins TRBV6-2 or TRBV6-3 to TRBJ2-7; D assignment may be TRBD1 or TRBD2 (5 bases each). CDR1 and CDR2 (germline): MNHEY, SVGEGT. V lost 7 bases, J lost 7 bases, and 20 bases lay in between. The CDR3 has 14 amino acids. CDR3 nucleotides: TGTGCCAGCAAAGGGACGGGTCCCCTTTGGGAGCAGTACTTC. Protein product: CASKGTGPLWEQYF.

This clone was seen many times. A read error is possible here, since a much larger clone lies one base away. Other nucleotide sequences in the sample specify the same CDR3. The CDR3: CASTPRDRVNYGYTF. The CDR3 DNA is TGTGCCAGCACCCCGCGAGACAGAGTTAACTACGGCTACACCTTC. The rearrangement uses TRBV27 and TRBJ1-2; tentative D call: TRBD1 (5 bases). This CDR3 spans 15 amino acids. In germline, CDR1 is MNHEY, CDR2 SMNVEV (reference sequence).

This clone showed up many times. The J gene is TRBJ2-3, the V gene TRBV12-3 or TRBV12-4; 7 nucleotides agree with TRBD2. Germline trimming cut 3 bases from V and 0 bases from J; bases unmatched to any gene: 12. The CDR3 totals 18 residues. The CDR3 spells CASSFREGPESSTDTQYF. The CDR3 bases are TGTGCCAGCAGTTTCAGGGAGGGCCCGGAATCTAGCACAGATACGCAGTATTTT.

The rearrangement uses TRBV2 and TRBJ2-3; TRBD1 matches 9 bases. This CDR3 is 17 amino acids long. In germline, CDR1 is SNHLY, CDR2 FYNNEI. V lost 6 bases to trimming and J lost 3 bases; unmatched junction nucleotides: 13. The CDR3 nucleotides are TGTGCCAGCAGCTCCTATGGACAGGGGAGGCGTACAGATACGCAGTATTTT. It yields the protein CASSSYGQGRRTDTQYF. The variable domain in full, completed from reference TRBV2 and TRBJ2-3, reads EPEVTQTPSHQVTQMGQEVILRCVPISNHLYFYWYRQILGQKVEFLVSFYNNEISEKSEIFDDQFSVERPDGSNFTLKIRSTKLEDSAMYFCASSSYGQGRRTDTQYFGPGTRLTVL.

This clone was detected many times. The V and J genes are TRBV7-9 and TRBJ2-5; D gene unclear. Trimming pared 7 bases from V and 5 bases from J, leaving 8 bases between. Germline V CDR1 and CDR2: SEHNR, FQNEAQ (reference sequence). The length of the CDR3 is 11 residues. CDR3 sequence reads: CASTNGETQYF. In nucleotides, the CDR3 is TGTGCCAGCACCAACGGGGAGACCCAGTACTTC. Full variable domain (outside the CDR3, taken from reference TRBV7-9 and TRBJ2-5): DTGVSQNPRHKITKRGQNVTFRCDPISEHNRLYWYRQTLGQGPEFLTYFQNEAQLEKSRLLSDRFSAERPKGSFSTLEIQRTEQGDSAMYLCASTNGETQYFGPGTRLLVL.

This clone showed up many times. The chain is built from TRBV6-1 and TRBJ2-7, with D unresolved. V gave up 8 bases and J gave up 2 bases, with 10 bases separating them. Germline CDR1 is MNHNS and CDR2 is SASEGT. This CDR3 contains 12 residues. CDR3 sequence: CASRTLPYEQYF. CDR3 nucleotides: TGTGCCAGCCGGACCCTTCCCTACGAGCAGTACTTC.

The chain links TRBV6-1 to TRBJ1-1; D is uncertain. The CDR3 spans 13 residues. Trimming removed 3 bases from V and 1 base from J, with 6 bases in between. Germline V gene lookup returns CDR1 MNHNS and CDR2 SASEGT. This chain's CDR3 is CASSDTQNTEAFF. DNA for the CDR3: TGTGCCAGCAGTGATACCCAGAACACTGAAGCTTTCTTT.

This clone has at least ten counts. V and J are TRBV20-1 and TRBJ1-2, with unresolved D. Between the trimmed V and J ends, which lost 6 bases and 7 bases, there was a span of 12 bases. CDR1 DFQATT and CDR2 SNEGSKA come from the germline V gene (reference sequence). The CDR3 runs to 11 residues. DNA of the CDR3: TGCAGTGCGCCGGAGTTCCGTGGCTACACCTTC. Encoded protein: CSAPEFRGYTF.

This clone was counted many times. The rearrangement uses TRBV28 and TRBJ1-1, with D hard to call. V was shortened by 6 bases and J by 0 bases, with 5 bases between the two germline ends. The CDR3 runs 12 residues. Germline V gene sequence: CDR1 MDHEN, CDR2 SYDVKM. The CDR3 protein is CASRELNTEAFF. CDR3 sequence (DNA): TGTGCCAGCAGAGAATTGAACACTGAAGCTTTCTTT.

Of note for this clone: A read error is possible here, since a much larger clone lies one base away. This chain links TRBV20-1 with TRBJ2-5; 14 bases align to TRBD2. This CDR3 has 15 amino acids. Germline values: CDR1 DFQATT, CDR2 SNEGSKA (reference sequence). V shed 6 bases and J 5 bases; nucleotides not matched to a gene: 8. CDR3 coding DNA: TGCAGTGCCACGGGGACTAGCGGGAGAACGGAGACCCAGTACTTC. Translated: CSATGTSGRTETQYF.

There are many counts of this clone. CDR3 nucleotide sequence: TGTGCCAGCAGCACAGGCGGGACTTACACCGGGGAGCTGTTTTTT. It yields the protein CASSTGGTYTGELFF. The chain joins TRBV7-3 to TRBJ2-2; TRBD2 might be the D (6 bases). V lost 5 bases to trimming and J lost 3 bases, with 13 bases between them. The CDR3 spans 15 residues. Germline CDR1 SGHTA, CDR2 FQGTGA.

This clone was found many times. The CDR3 protein is CSASFPREEGTQYF. Here the CDR3 DNA reads TGCAGTGCTAGCTTTCCGCGGGAGGAGGGGACCCAGTACTTC. The chain has TRBV20-1 and TRBJ2-5; 8 nucleotides align to TRBD2. Trimming cost V 3 bases and J 7 bases; bases outside gene matches: 10. This CDR3 has 14 amino acids. Germline V CDR1 and CDR2: DFQATT, SNEGSKA (reference sequence).

The sample holds many counts of this clone. As DNA, the CDR3 is TGTGCCAGCAGCTCCTCGGATTCGGTCTATGGCTACACCTTC. Translating gives CASSSSDSVYGYTF. The chain links TRBV3-1 to TRBJ1-2; D remains ambiguous. The CDR3 covers 14 residues. Between the trimmed V and J ends, which lost 5 bases and 4 bases, there was a span of 14 bases. Per the germline V gene, CDR1 is LGHDT and CDR2 is YNNKEL (reference sequence). The variable domain in full, with the rest retrieved from reference TRBV3-1 and TRBJ1-2, is DTAVSQTPKYLVTQMGNDKSIKCEQNLGHDTMYWYKQDSKKFLKIMFSYNNKELIINETVPNRFSPKSPDKAHLNLHINSLELGDSAVYFCASSSSDSVYGYTFGSGTRLTVV.

This clone was counted many times. V is TRBV6-5 and J is TRBJ1-6, with TRBD1 matching over 8 bases. The length of the CDR3 is 19 residues. J was trimmed by 8 bases and V by 1 base; bases with no gene match: 16. Germline CDR1 is MNHEY and CDR2 is SVGAGI. The chain's CDR3 is CASSYYSGTGMTAHSPLHF. The CDR3 nucleotides read TGTGCCAGCAGTTACTACTCCGGGACAGGAATGACGGCGCATTCACCCCTCCACTTT.

This clone has ten or more counts. This sequence joins TRBV6-2 or TRBV6-3 and TRBJ1-1; a possible D gene is TRBD1 (5 bases). CDR1 is MNHEY and CDR2 is SVGEGT in the germline V gene. V shed 2 bases and J shed 3 bases, with 10 bases lying between them. There are 14 residues in the CDR3. CDR3: CASSYAGPYTEAFF. The CDR3, as DNA: TGTGCCAGCAGTTACGCGGGGCCTTACACTGAAGCTTTCTTT.

This clone appeared many times. Other DNA sequences in the sample encode the same CDR3. V gene TRBV6-1 combines with J gene TRBJ1-6, with 8 bases that match TRBD1. This CDR3 is 15 amino acids long. CDR1 is MNHNS and CDR2 is SASEGT in the germline V gene. V shed 6 bases and J 9 bases; nucleotides not matched to a gene: 10. CDR3 sequence reads: CASRSPGTGGSPLHF. The CDR3 DNA is TGTGCCAGCAGATCCCCCGGGACAGGAGGTTCACCCCTCCACTTT.

This clone was detected only a few times. V and J are TRBV28 and TRBJ1-2; 10 bases line up with TRBD1. Trimming removed 6 bases from V and 4 bases from J; junction bases left unmatched: 11. Per germline, CDR1 MDHEN and CDR2 SYDVKM. The CDR3 is 16 amino acids. CDR3 nucleotides: TGTGCCAGCAGCGCAAGGCGGACAGGGGGAGGCTATGGCTACACCTTC. It translates to CASSARRTGGGYGYTF.

In its sample, this clone was seen many times. This rearrangement joins TRBV7-3 to TRBJ2-3; unclear D gene. The CDR3 contains 14 residues. Germline loops: CDR1 SGHTA, CDR2 FQGTGA. The V and J ends lost 2 bases and 6 bases respectively, with 12 bases between them. In DNA form, the CDR3 reads TGTGCCAGCAGCTTACTCGAGGCCCCCGATACGCAGTATTTT. This gives the protein CASSLLEAPDTQYF.